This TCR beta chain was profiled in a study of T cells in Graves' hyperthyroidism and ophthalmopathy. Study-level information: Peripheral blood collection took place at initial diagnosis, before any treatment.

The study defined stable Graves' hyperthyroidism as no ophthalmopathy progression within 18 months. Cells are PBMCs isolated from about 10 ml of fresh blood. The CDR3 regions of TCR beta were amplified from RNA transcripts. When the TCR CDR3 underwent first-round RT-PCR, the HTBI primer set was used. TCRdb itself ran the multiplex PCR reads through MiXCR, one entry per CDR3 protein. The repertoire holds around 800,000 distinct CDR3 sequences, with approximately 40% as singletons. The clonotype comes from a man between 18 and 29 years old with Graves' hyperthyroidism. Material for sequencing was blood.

CDR3 in amino acids: CASSLAQGRDQPQHF. CDR3 coding DNA: TGTGCCAGCAGCTTGGCACAGGGACGGGATCAGCCCCAGCATTTT. The chain employs TRBV7-9 and TRBJ1-5, with D possibly TRBD1 on 6 matching bases. This CDR3 comprises 15 residues. Per the germline V gene, CDR1 is SEHNR and CDR2 is FQNEAQ (reference sequence). V gave up 3 bases and J gave up 5 bases, with 14 bases separating them.